These 32 T cell receptor beta chains came from one sample sequenced in a study of response to subunit inactivated influenza vaccine. TCRdb recomputed calls from the RT-PCR reads with MiXCR, one row per CDR3 protein. Seen here are hundreds of thousands of distinct CDR3 sequences, approximately 15% observed once, and the top ten hold approximately 7.6%. This specimen consisted of PBMCs from blood, obtained 14 to 15 days before vaccination. These receptors all stem from a man aged 50-60 years who received an inactivated influenza vaccine.

This clonotype has a handful of counts. CDR3 DNA: TGCGCCAGCAGCCATAACAGGAACGGGGAGCTGTTTTTT. Its translation is CASSHNRNGELFF. This rearrangement joins TRBV4-3 to TRBJ2-2; perhaps TRBD1 as D (5 bases). Germline CDR1 LGHNA, CDR2 YSLEER. The CDR3 extends over 13 amino acids. V dropped 3 bases and J dropped 7 bases, with 9 bases sitting between them.

Only a few counts were recorded for this clonotype. This chain connects TRBV12-3 or TRBV12-4 to TRBJ2-2, with 7 bases aligning to TRBD1. The CDR3 length is 14 residues. V trimming: 6 bases; J trimming: 4 bases; junction bases outside the gene matches: 5. The CDR3 here is CASRGTEGTGELFF. The CDR3 region has the DNA TGTGCCAGCAGGGGGACAGAAGGCACCGGGGAGCTGTTTTTT.

The chain carries TRBV5-1 and TRBJ2-3; a weak D match, TRBD2 (5 bases). The CDR3 totals 15 residues. The ends were cut back, 1 base at V and 5 bases at J, with 14 bases in the middle. Germline V gene sequence: CDR1 SGHRS, CDR2 YFSETQ. The DNA of the CDR3 is TGCGCCAGCAGCTTGTTAGCGAAAGAGGGAGATACGCAGTATTTT. Its translation is CASSLLAKEGDTQYF.

The chain links TRBV4-1 to TRBJ1-5, with D possibly TRBD1 on 5 matching bases. This CDR3 spans 20 amino acids. Looked up from germline, CDR1 is MGHRA and CDR2 is YSYEKL. The V end was cut by 0 bases, the J end by 2 bases, with 23 bases between. The CDR3 loop reads CASSQDVGGRGPWGNQPQHF. The CDR3 bases are TGCGCCAGCAGCCAAGATGTGGGGGGAAGGGGACCCTGGGGCAATCAGCCCCAGCATTTT.

This clonotype was recorded at least ten times. The chain employs TRBV12-3 or TRBV12-4 and TRBJ2-7; no firm D call. The CDR3 sequence is 14 residues long. The germline V and J ends were trimmed by 0 bases and 5 bases, with 11 bases remaining between them. The CDR3 is CASSLAGFGDEQYF. CDR3 nucleotide sequence: TGTGCCAGCAGTTTAGCGGGTTTCGGTGACGAGCAGTACTTC.

The V call is TRBV6-2 or TRBV6-3, the J call TRBJ2-5, with 12 bases fitting TRBD2. Germline CDR1 reads MNHEY; CDR2 reads SVGEGT. The CDR3 loop spans 17 amino acids. With 6 bases clipped from V and 1 base from J, the junction kept 9 bases outside the gene matches. CDR3 in amino acids: CASRTIPGLAGQETQYF. CDR3 bases: TGTGCCAGCAGGACCATTCCGGGACTAGCGGGCCAAGAGACCCAGTACTTC.

This rearrangement joins TRBV28 to TRBJ2-3; the D gene is possibly TRBD1 (6 bases). The CDR3 is 15 amino acids. Germline V gives CDR1 MDHEN, CDR2 SYDVKM. Trimming shortened V by 5 bases and J by 2 bases, and 14 bases separated the two germline ends. The CDR3: CASSPGQTHTDTQYF. CDR3 bases: TGTGCCAGCAGTCCCGGACAGACACACACAGATACGCAGTATTTT.

The chain links TRBV7-9 to TRBJ1-2, with D perhaps TRBD1 (5 bases). V lost 3 bases, J lost 7 bases, and 15 bases lay in between. The germline V gene has CDR1 SEHNR and CDR2 FQNEAQ (reference sequence). The CDR3 runs to 14 residues. Written as DNA, the CDR3 is TGTGCCAGCAGCTTGGGGCCAGGAGTCGGTGGCTACACCTTC. Protein product: CASSLGPGVGGYTF.

The V call is TRBV29-1, the J call TRBJ2-1; D uncertain. CDR3 length: 12 amino acids. From germline, CDR1 is SQVTM and CDR2 ANQGSEA. V lost 4 bases, J lost 9 bases, and 13 bases lay in between. The DNA of the CDR3 is TGCAGCGTTGCTCCCCAGATATCTGAGCAGTTCTTC. Protein: CSVAPQISEQFF.

This clonotype was counted between two and nine times. The rearrangement links TRBV4-1 to TRBJ2-7, with TRBD1 matching 8 bases. Germline CDR1 reads MGHRA; CDR2 reads YSYEKL. The CDR3 is 14 amino acids. Unmatched junction bases numbered 6, after V lost 8 bases and J lost 0 bases. The CDR3 spells CASGGQGSSYEQYF. The CDR3 DNA reads TGCGCCAGCGGTGGACAGGGAAGCTCCTACGAGCAGTACTTC.

The genes are TRBV15 and TRBJ1-2, with TRBD1 matching over 9 bases. Unmatched junction bases numbered 8, after V lost 1 base and J lost 8 bases. The germline gives CDR1 LNHNV, CDR2 YYDKDF (reference sequence). The CDR3 consists of 15 residues. CDR3 bases: TGTGCCACCAGCAGAGCTAATACAGGGGGCGGCGGCTACACCTTC. It yields the protein CATSRANTGGGGYTF. The whole variable domain, remainder taken from reference TRBV15 and TRBJ1-2, is DAMVIQNPRYQVTQFGKPVTLSCSQTLNHNVMYWYQQKSSQAPKLLFHYYDKDFNNEADTPDNFQSRRPNTSFCFLDIRSPGLGDTAMYLCATSRANTGGGGYTFGSGTRLTVV.

The V gene is TRBV12-3 or TRBV12-4, the J gene TRBJ2-7; a weak D match, TRBD1 (5 bases). V lost 6 bases and J lost 3, with 12 bases in between. The CDR3 extends over 13 amino acids. The DNA for the CDR3 is TGTGCCAGCAGCACCGACAGCTACTACGAGCAGTACTTC. Its protein is CASSTDSYYEQYF.

This clonotype was found a few times. The rearrangement links TRBV20-1 to TRBJ2-7; TRBD1 matches 8 bases. The germline gives CDR1 DFQATT, CDR2 SNEGSKA (reference sequence). Unmatched junction bases numbered 6, after V lost 5 bases and J lost 0 bases. This CDR3 has 14 residues. The CDR3 DNA reads as TGCAGTGCTGCCCGACAGGGGCCCTCCTACGAGCAGTACTTC. It is translated as CSAARQGPSYEQYF.

CDR3 in amino acids: CASSGLAYGYTF. CDR3 sequence (DNA): TGTGCCAGCAGTGGGTTGGCCTATGGCTACACCTTC. The V call is TRBV12-3 or TRBV12-4, the J call TRBJ1-2; no reliable D call. This CDR3 region has 12 residues. Trimming took off 5 bases at V and 4 bases at J, with 8 bases between the two ends.

This clonotype was counted only a few times. The rearrangement uses TRBV7-9 and TRBJ1-6; D is unclear. Germline CDR1 is SEHNR and CDR2 is FQNEAQ (reference sequence). The CDR3 length is 13 residues. Trimming took 5 bases from V and 8 from J, leaving 10 bases between them. CDR3 DNA sequence: TGTGCCAGCAGCGGGCCTGGAGATTCACCCCTCCACTTT. It translates to CASSGPGDSPLHF.

V usage is TRBV7-6 and J usage is TRBJ1-6, with D perhaps TRBD1 (5 bases). CDR1 SGHVS and CDR2 FNYEAQ come from the germline V gene. Trimming took 1 base from V and 10 from J, leaving 14 bases between them. The CDR3 spans 15 residues. Here the CDR3 reads CASSLGPSGDSPLHF. The CDR3 nucleotides read TGTGCCAGCAGCTTAGGTCCCTCGGGGGACTCACCCCTCCACTTT. Full variable domain (remainder filled in from reference TRBV7-6 and TRBJ1-6): GAGVSQSPRYKVTKRGQDVALRCDPISGHVSLYWYRQALGQGPEFLTYFNYEAQQDKSGLPNDRFSAERPEGSISTLTIQRTEQRDSAMYRCASSLGPSGDSPLHFGNGTRLTVT.

This clonotype was seen at least ten times. The rearrangement joins TRBV11-2 to TRBJ2-2; tentatively, D is TRBD2 (6 bases). Trimming removed 3 bases from V and 6 bases from J, with 8 bases in between. CDR3 length: 13 amino acids. CDR1 SGHAT and CDR2 FQNNGV come from the germline V gene. Here the CDR3 DNA reads TGTGCCAGCAGCTTCGGGGGACCCGGGGAGCTGTTTTTT. Protein: CASSFGGPGELFF.

This clonotype was detected a few times. The chain carries TRBV20-1 and TRBJ1-6; the D gene is possibly TRBD1 (6 bases). The CDR3 contains 15 residues. Germline CDR1 reads DFQATT; CDR2 reads SNEGSKA (reference sequence). V gave up 3 bases and J gave up 5 bases, with 14 bases separating them. This CDR3 reads CSARTRQADNSPLHF. The DNA for the CDR3 is TGCAGTGCTAGGACCCGACAGGCTGATAATTCACCCCTCCACTTT.

J is TRBJ1-6 and V is TRBV7-2; D perhaps matches TRBD1 (5 bases). Looked up from germline, CDR1 is SGHTA and CDR2 is FQGNSA. Trimming took 5 bases from V and 7 from J, leaving 15 bases between them. This CDR3 has 15 residues. The CDR3 sequence: CASSPSGQGNSPLHF. The CDR3, as DNA: TGTGCCAGCAGCCCCAGCGGACAAGGAAATTCACCCCTCCACTTT. The full variable domain, completed using reference TRBV7-2 and TRBJ1-6, is GAGVSQSPSNKVTEKGKDVELRCDPISGHTALYWYRQSLGQGLEFLIYFQGNSAPDKSGLPSDRFSAERTGGSVSTLTIQRTQQEDSAVYLCASSPSGQGNSPLHFGNGTRLTVT.

J is TRBJ2-2 and V is TRBV10-1, with 8 bases that match TRBD2. V trimming: 6 bases; J trimming: 3 bases; junction bases outside the gene matches: 3. Germline V gives CDR1 WNHNN, CDR2 SYGVQD (reference sequence). The CDR3 contains 14 residues. DNA for the CDR3: TGCGCCAGCAGAGCGGGGGCCCACACCGGGGAGCTGTTTTTT. This sequence encodes CASRAGAHTGELFF.

This clonotype was observed a few times. The J gene is TRBJ2-5, the V gene TRBV4-2; no firm D call. V was clipped by 4 bases and J by 4 bases, with 19 bases between them. The CDR3 consists of 16 residues. The germline V gene has CDR1 LGHNA and CDR2 YNFKEQ. In DNA, the CDR3 is TGTGCCAGCAGCCCCACGCCCTCCCATGTATCAGAGACCCAGTACTTC. Translation gives CASSPTPSHVSETQYF.

This chain uses TRBV7-8 with TRBJ2-7, with 7 bases aligning to TRBD2. The CDR3 covers 13 residues. With V trimmed by 0 bases and J by 6 bases, 2 bases remained unmatched. Per the germline V gene, CDR1 is SGHVS and CDR2 is FQNEAQ. The CDR3 region is CASSLAREREQYF. CDR3 coding DNA: TGTGCCAGCAGCTTAGCGCGGGAGCGCGAGCAGTACTTC.

There are a few counts of this clonotype. The chain employs TRBV6-1 and TRBJ2-7, with D unresolved. The CDR3 consists of 13 residues. V lost 6 bases and J lost 0, with 9 bases in between. Germline assignment: CDR1 MNHNS and CDR2 SASEGT. CDR3 in amino acids: CASRNDTSYEQYF. The CDR3 DNA sequence: TGTGCCAGCAGAAATGACACCTCCTACGAGCAGTACTTC.

There are many counts of this clonotype. V is TRBV5-1 and J is TRBJ2-5; D perhaps matches TRBD1 (6 bases). Germline V lookup: CDR1 SGHRS, CDR2 YFSETQ. Trimming removed 4 bases from V and 1 base from J, with 11 bases in between. This CDR3 has 14 amino acids. The CDR3 DNA follows: TGCGCCAGCAGCCCTGGGACAACCCAAGAGACCCAGTACTTC. Amino acids: CASSPGTTQETQYF.

The chain joins TRBV29-1 to TRBJ2-2; no reliable D call. The V gene lost 5 bases and the J gene lost 6 bases, with 10 bases spanning the gap. The V gene's germline CDR1 is SQVTM and CDR2 ANQGSEA. The CDR3 length is 12 residues. In DNA form, the CDR3 reads TGCAGCGTTCGATGGGGTTCCGGGGAGCTGTTTTTT. Translated: CSVRWGSGELFF.

This clonotype was counted many times. The V gene is TRBV24-1, the J gene TRBJ1-1; 8 bases are shared with TRBD1. The germline CDR1 and CDR2 sequences are KGHDR and SFDVKD. This CDR3 has 14 residues. Unmatched junction bases numbered 4, after V lost 4 bases and J lost 4 bases. The chain's CDR3 is CATSETGDGTEAFF. The CDR3 DNA reads as TGTGCCACCAGTGAGACAGGGGATGGCACTGAAGCTTTCTTT.

V is TRBV5-1 and J is TRBJ2-1, with D possibly TRBD1 on 6 matching bases. Trimming took 4 bases from V and 4 from J, leaving 12 bases between them. This CDR3 has 14 residues. Germline CDR1 SGHRS, CDR2 YFSETQ. DNA of the CDR3: TGCGCCAGCAGCCTGGGGGCAGAGTACAATGAGCAGTTCTTC. Protein: CASSLGAEYNEQFF.

The table lists this clonotype with many counts. J is TRBJ2-5 and V is TRBV4-1; D is ambiguous. From germline, CDR1 is MGHRA and CDR2 YSYEKL. Trimming removed 0 bases from V and 4 bases from J, with 3 bases in between. This CDR3 contains 12 residues. This chain's CDR3 is CASSQDLETQYF. CDR3 coding DNA: TGCGCCAGCAGCCAAGATTTAGAGACCCAGTACTTC.

The chain recombines TRBV5-6 with TRBJ2-6; D not certain. Looked up from germline, CDR1 is SGHDT and CDR2 is YYEEEE. The CDR3 spans 15 residues. Trimming shortened V by 3 bases and J by 0 bases, and 7 bases separated the two germline ends. The CDR3 coding sequence is TGTGCCAGCAGCTCCCTCATCTCTGGGGCCAACGTCCTGACTTTC. Amino acids: CASSSLISGANVLTF.

This clonotype was seen repeatedly, ten times or more. The V gene is TRBV3-1, the J gene TRBJ1-1; no firm D call. The CDR3 has 14 residues. Per germline, CDR1 LGHDT and CDR2 YNNKEL (reference sequence). V lost 2 bases and J 2 bases, leaving 9 bases between the germline ends. The CDR3: CASSQTLHNTEAFF. The CDR3 DNA reads as TGTGCCAGCAGCCAAACCCTGCACAACACTGAAGCTTTCTTT.

This clonotype was observed a handful of times. The rearrangement joins TRBV5-1 to TRBJ2-3, with D unclear. This CDR3 region has 14 residues. V was clipped by 0 bases and J by 5 bases, with 10 bases between them. Germline-derived CDR1 and CDR2 are SGHRS and YFSETQ. The DNA of the CDR3 is TGCGCCAGCAGCTTGGTTAGTACACAAGATACGCAGTATTTT. As protein: CASSLVSTQDTQYF.

This clonotype occurred a few times. This rearrangement joins TRBV28 to TRBJ2-3, with D possibly being TRBD2 (6 bases). The V and J ends lost 6 bases and 8 bases respectively, with 18 bases between them. This CDR3 is built from 14 residues. Germline lookup yields CDR1 MDHEN and CDR2 SYDVKM. The CDR3 is CASRTADYLGTQYF. CDR3 in DNA: TGTGCCAGCAGGACCGCGGACTACCTGGGTACGCAGTATTTT.